The clone carrying this TCR beta chain showed up many times. Its matching antigen is unknown. TCRdb processed the 5' RACE reads anew with MiXCR; each CDR3 protein has one entry. This repertoire shows 450,000 to 550,000 distinct CDR3 sequences, roughly 5% found once; its top ten account for roughly 3.3%. The sample originates from a study of CD8 T cells in ankylosing spondylitis. Study-level results: Blood from ankylosing spondylitis patients appeared to carry a characteristic roughly 8-variant TCR beta motif. Researchers reportedly found disease-linked clones significantly enriched in matched ankylosing spondylitis synovial fluid. With a CD8+ phenotype, disease-linked clones were relatively rare in peripheral blood.

The sequencing input was blood, either unsorted or a sorted T cell fraction (not recorded which). This receptor was obtained from a male donor with ankylosing spondylitis.

The CDR3 coding sequence is TGCAGCGTTGAAGTACGGGGCTCTGGAAACACCATATATTTT. Translating gives CSVEVRGSGNTIYF. V gene TRBV29-1 combines with J gene TRBJ1-3; D remains ambiguous. With 1 base removed from V and 0 bases from J, the gap between germline ends came to 7 bases. Per germline, CDR1 SQVTM and CDR2 ANQGSEA. The CDR3 sequence is 14 residues long.